A single sample is the source of the 17 T cell receptor beta chains below, sequenced in a study of monozygotic twins with inflammatory bowel disease. TCRdb reprocessed the 5' RACE reads; each CDR3 protein has one entry and no DNA is given. The table for this sample gives some 200,000 distinct CDR3 sequences. Sequencing was carried out using blood. The source of these receptors is a human donor with ulcerative colitis or Crohn's disease, or a healthy co-twin of an affected twin (not recorded which).

This chain joins TRBV5-1 and TRBJ2-5; no DNA is available, so the TRBD2 call from TCRdb remains unchecked. Germline V gives CDR1 SGHRS, CDR2 YFSETQ. This CDR3 is built from 15 residues. The CDR3 here is CASSLEGLTRETQYF.

The chain recombines TRBV5-1 with TRBJ1-1; TCRdb's D gene call, TRBD1, goes unchecked for lack of DNA. The CDR3 is made up of 12 amino acids. Germline CDR1 reads SGHRS; CDR2 reads YFSETQ. CDR3 in amino acids: CASKGGNTEAFF.

The chain has TRBV29-1 and TRBJ1-3. This CDR3 region has 15 residues. Germline CDR1 and CDR2: SQVTM and ANQGSEA. The CDR3: CSVQIPGVSGNTIYF.

The chain couples TRBV5-1 to TRBJ1-3; TCRdb outputs TRBD1, but without DNA this stays unchecked. Germline loops: CDR1 SGHRS, CDR2 YFSETQ. The length of the CDR3 is 14 residues. CDR3 protein: CASSPGQGGNTIYF.

The chain carries TRBV3-1 and TRBJ2-7; TCRdb's D call of TRBD1 is untestable without DNA. The CDR3 runs to 15 residues. CDR1 and CDR2 (germline): LGHDT, YNNKEL (reference sequence). The CDR3 spells CASSDRTGFSYEQYF.

The chain links TRBV15 to TRBJ2-3. This CDR3 comprises 14 residues. CDR1 is LNHNV and CDR2 is YYDKDF in the germline V gene (reference sequence). The CDR3 loop reads CATSTYQVTDTQYF.

CDR3 amino acids: CASSGGRGETQYF. The J gene is TRBJ2-5, the V gene TRBV4-2; with no DNA, the TCRdb D assignment of TRBD2 cannot be verified. CDR3 length: 13 amino acids. In germline, CDR1 is LGHNA, CDR2 YNFKEQ.

V is TRBV3-1 and J is TRBJ1-5. The CDR3 has 14 amino acids. Per germline, CDR1 LGHDT and CDR2 YNNKEL (reference sequence). The CDR3: CASSQGSLHQPQHF.

This chain uses TRBV12-3 or TRBV12-4 with TRBJ1-2; the D call of TRBD1 rests on TCRdb alone, since no DNA is present to check it. CDR3 length: 14 residues. CDR3 residues: CASSLSQGARGYTF.

The J gene is TRBJ2-1, the V gene TRBV19; TCRdb gives TRBD1 as the D gene, but with no DNA this cannot be confirmed. The CDR3 has 14 residues. The germline V gene encodes CDR1 LNHDA and CDR2 SQIVND (reference sequence). CDR3 in amino acids: CATRGGELGDEQFF.

The gene calls are TRBV4-3 and TRBJ2-2. This CDR3 is built from 15 residues. Germline CDR1 is LGHNA and CDR2 is YSLEER. The CDR3 spells CASSQDQDLTGELFF.

The chain combines TRBV18 with TRBJ2-1; TCRdb calls TRBD2, which cannot be checked without DNA. Germline CDR1 and CDR2: KGHSH and LQKENI. This CDR3 has 16 residues. The CDR3 sequence is CASSPPTSGRAGEQFF.

The chain uses TRBV6-2 or TRBV6-3 and TRBJ2-5; the D gene TCRdb calls, TRBD2, cannot be checked with no DNA. Germline values: CDR1 MNHEY, CDR2 SVGEGT. CDR3 length: 15 residues. The chain's CDR3 is CASSRYSGNQETQYF.

The chain is built from TRBV27 and TRBJ1-2. The V gene's germline CDR1 is MNHEY and CDR2 SMNVEV (reference sequence). The CDR3 is made up of 18 amino acids. This CDR3 reads CASSRARWGTDANYGYTF.

The chain recombines TRBV6-2 or TRBV6-3 with TRBJ1-5. The V gene's germline CDR1 is MNHEY and CDR2 SVGEGT. This CDR3 is built from 16 residues. The CDR3 protein is CASSYSAGTRNQPQHF.

The rearrangement uses TRBV25-1 and TRBJ1-1. Germline V gives CDR1 MGHDK, CDR2 SYGVNS. This CDR3 region has 12 residues. The CDR3 is CASRSDRREAFF.

The chain employs TRBV9 and TRBJ1-1. From germline, CDR1 is SGDLS and CDR2 YYNGEE. The CDR3 contains 14 residues. CDR3 in amino acids: CASSVGGQRTEAFF.